These 18 T cell receptor beta chains originate from one sample sequenced in a study of blood T cells in healthy people across ages. It was with a sample-barcoded 5' primer and a J-beta primer mix that a second PCR of roughly 7 to 12 cycles was run. MiXCR, applied by TCRdb to the 5' RACE reads, yields one record per CDR3 protein. The table includes just under 750,000 distinct CDR3 sequences, about 24% detected once. Sequencing used blood. The receptors were gathered from a man aged 70-80 years in good health.

This clonotype was observed once. At one end, the junction sequence differs from germline, possibly due to a read error. V is TRBV14 and J is TRBJ2-7; no clear D gene. The CDR3 runs 17 residues. Germline CDR1 SGHDN, CDR2 FVKESK. CDR3 protein: CASSQEQVGYGSYEQYF. As DNA, the CDR3 is TGTGCCAGCAGTCAAGAGCAGGTGGGCTACGGTTCCTACGAGCAGTACTTC.

This chain links TRBV12-3 or TRBV12-4 with TRBJ2-1; D possibly corresponds to TRBD2 (5 bases). The CDR3 has 12 amino acids. Trimming cost V 8 bases and J 8 bases, with 13 bases left between them. The CDR3 is CASSASNHEQFF. CDR3 DNA: TGTGCCAGCTCTGCTAGCAACCATGAGCAGTTCTTC.

This clonotype was observed a single time. This chain uses TRBV7-9 with TRBJ2-3; 9 bases are shared with TRBD2. The CDR3 covers 13 residues. Germline V CDR1 and CDR2: SEHNR, FQNEAQ (reference sequence). J gave up 8 bases and V 6 bases, and 6 bases lay outside the gene matches. CDR3 coding DNA: TGTGCCAGCAGTACGACTAGCGGAAGTACGCAGTATTTT. It encodes CASSTTSGSTQYF.

This clonotype appeared a single time. This chain connects TRBV6-5 to TRBJ2-1; 13 nucleotides agree with TRBD2. Trimming took 4 bases from V and 8 from J; bases not matched to a gene: 11. Germline loops: CDR1 MNHEY, CDR2 SVGAGI. This CDR3 has 17 amino acids. The CDR3 DNA sequence: TGTGCCAGCAGTTTCTATAAAACTAGCGGGGGGGCCCATGAGCAGTTCTTC. Translation gives CASSFYKTSGGAHEQFF.

J is TRBJ2-3 and V is TRBV19; TRBD1 matches 8 bases. The ends lost 5 bases at V and 0 bases at J; junction bases unmatched: 10. Germline V gene lookup returns CDR1 LNHDA and CDR2 SQIVND (reference sequence). This CDR3 region has 17 residues. In DNA, the CDR3 is TGTGCCAGTAGTTCATCGACAACAGGGGGGAGCACAGATACGCAGTATTTT. This encodes CASSSSTTGGSTDTQYF.

V is TRBV9 and J is TRBJ1-2, with D possibly TRBD1 on 6 matching bases. Trimming took off 0 bases at V and 8 bases at J, with 14 bases between the two ends. This CDR3 spans 14 amino acids. Germline V gene data show CDR1 as SGDLS and CDR2 as YYNGEE. CDR3 loop: CASSVVVDSGGYTF. The CDR3 DNA reads TGTGCCAGCAGCGTAGTAGTGGACAGCGGAGGCTACACCTTC.

This clonotype was counted only a few times. This chain connects TRBV6-5 to TRBJ1-5; the D is unclear. V lost 0 bases, J lost 4 bases, and 10 bases lay in between. There are 15 residues in the CDR3. CDR1 MNHEY and CDR2 SVGAGI come from the germline V gene. The CDR3 spells CASSYSVFQNQPQHF. The DNA for the CDR3 is TGTGCCAGCAGTTACTCGGTCTTCCAAAATCAGCCCCAGCATTTT.

This clonotype occurred a few times. The chain has TRBV12-3 or TRBV12-4 and TRBJ1-5; TRBD1 aligns across 8 bases. The CDR3 runs to 16 residues. J lost 6 bases, V lost 5 bases, and 12 bases had no gene match. The CDR3 region is CASSRQGLVGGQPQHF. DNA of the CDR3: TGTGCCAGCAGTAGACAGGGGCTGGTTGGTGGTCAGCCCCAGCATTTT.

This clonotype turned up a few times. The rearrangement uses TRBV11-2 and TRBJ2-7, with D unclear. The V end was cut by 5 bases, the J end by 4 bases, with 12 bases between. CDR3 length equals 13 residues. Germline V gives CDR1 SGHAT, CDR2 FQNNGV. The chain's CDR3 is CASSPPVGYEQYF. CDR3 nucleotide sequence: TGTGCCAGCAGCCCACCGGTAGGGTACGAGCAGTACTTC.

This clonotype was counted at least ten times. The chain is built from TRBV9 and TRBJ2-3; 7 bases align to TRBD1. Germline CDR1 SGDLS, CDR2 YYNGEE. With 4 bases clipped from V and 6 bases from J, the junction kept 11 bases outside the gene matches. The CDR3 length is 15 residues. The CDR3 region has the DNA TGTGCCAGCAGCTCGACAGGGTTAATGGGGGATACGCAGTATTTT. This codes for CASSSTGLMGDTQYF.

This chain connects TRBV20-1 to TRBJ2-1; the D gene could be TRBD1 or TRBD2 (6 bases each). CDR1 is DFQATT and CDR2 is SNEGSKA in the germline V gene (reference sequence). CDR3 size: 12 residues. V lost 0 bases and J 13 bases, leaving 13 bases between the germline ends. The CDR3 loop reads CSARDLGGPQFF. For the CDR3, the DNA is TGCAGTGCTAGAGACCTCGGGGGCCCTCAGTTCTTC.

This clonotype has a handful of counts. This CDR3 is CASSWDRTNSPLHF. DNA of the CDR3: TGCGCCAGCAGCTGGGACAGGACAAATTCACCCCTCCACTTT. This chain links TRBV5-1 with TRBJ1-6; 8 nucleotides agree with TRBD1. CDR3 length: 14 residues. Germline lookup yields CDR1 SGHRS and CDR2 YFSETQ. V dropped 3 bases and J dropped 7; count of bases not matched to a gene: 3.

In the case of this clonotype: At one of its ends the junction is not consistent with the germline gene, which may arise from a read error. The chain recombines TRBV20-1 with TRBJ2-7; 11 bases map to TRBD2. CDR3 length: 13 amino acids. The germline CDR1 and CDR2 sequences are DFQATT and SNEGSKA (reference sequence). The CDR3 DNA reads TGCAGTGCAACCCGACTAGCGGGATACGAGCAGCACTTC. Amino acids: CSATRLAGYEQHF.

Note on this clonotype: At one of its ends the junction is not consistent with the germline gene, which may arise from a read error. The genes are TRBV12-3 or TRBV12-4 and TRBJ1-4; 7 bases line up with TRBD1. The CDR3 has 15 amino acids. CDR3 residues: CAGRSTGVAAEKLFF. The DNA for the CDR3 is TGTGCCGGCAGGTCCACAGGGGTAGCCGCTGAAAAACTGTTTTTT.

This clonotype was seen more than once but under ten times. At one end the junction does not follow the germline gene, possibly because of a read error. This chain uses TRBV7-3 with TRBJ1-1; 7 positions match TRBD1. There are 13 residues in the CDR3. Germline lookup yields CDR1 SGHTA and CDR2 FQGTGA. CDR3 DNA: TGTGCCAGCAGCCCCGGACAGGCCACTGGAGCTTTCTTT. Translation: CASSPGQATGAFF.

The chain employs TRBV7-2 and TRBJ2-2; 10 positions agree with TRBD2. The CDR3 runs 17 residues. CDR1 and CDR2 from the germline V gene are SGHTA and FQGNSA. Losses at the gene ends were 6 bases for V and 5 bases for J; bases not matched to a gene: 12. The CDR3 loop reads CASRPGSGRADTGELFF. The DNA of the CDR3 is TGTGCCAGCAGACCTGGCAGCGGGAGGGCAGATACCGGGGAGCTGTTTTTT.

This clonotype was counted a few times. The chain employs TRBV12-3 or TRBV12-4 and TRBJ1-2, with D possibly matching TRBD1 (5 bases). The ends were cut back, 3 bases at V and 5 bases at J, with 16 bases in the middle. CDR3 length: 15 amino acids. The CDR3 region has the DNA TGTGCCAGCAGTTTTCTCGGCAGGGCTGCGTATGGCTACACCTTC. This encodes CASSFLGRAAYGYTF.

The table lists this clonotype with a few counts. The V gene is TRBV6-4, the J gene TRBJ2-1; 9 bases are shared with TRBD2. Germline V lookup: CDR1 MRHNA, CDR2 SNTAGT. This CDR3 contains 15 residues. The V segment lost 6 bases and the J segment 6 bases; nucleotides outside the gene matches: 9. The CDR3 nucleotides are TGTGCCAGCAGGCCCGGGACTAGCCCCGGCAATGAGCAGTTCTTC. Translating gives CASRPGTSPGNEQFF.